Detailed here is one TCR beta chain. Antigen unknown. These data are taken from a study of cytomegalovirus exposure and HLA in healthy donors. Use of 60 Vbeta and 13 Jbeta primers characterized the PCR. The authors' processing: Among the unique TCR beta chains that a later analysis counted, about 85 million in all, roughly 10 million were shared. Using immunoSEQ multiplex PCR, the repertoire was profiled, and TCRdb retains in-frame clones only, with some absent. That table gives V, J and clone size, and the DNA gave D and trimming. Among some 98,000 clones, about 81% were seen once, and the ten largest hold roughly 1.5%. Study-level results: Excluded were some V segments that proved indistinguishable, including TRBV6-2 and TRBV6-3.

V trimming: 10 bases; J trimming: 8 bases; junction bases outside the gene matches: 5. Per germline, CDR1 MNHEY and CDR2 SMNVEV (reference sequence). CDR3 length equals 13 residues. The gene calls are TRBV27 and TRBJ1-6; 10 bases map to TRBD1. This TCR derives from a man aged 35 to 55 in good health and CMV-seronegative. Specimen: PBMCs. The CDR3 nucleotides are TGTGCCACCTCCGGGACAGGGGATTCACCCCTCCACTTT. Translating gives CATSGTGDSPLHF.